A selection of T cell receptor beta chains follows, all from one sample in a study of beta chain features in type 1 diabetes. This table comes from immunoSEQ multiplex PCR, and its TCRdb copy is limited to in-frame clones, with some not included. This table has about 40,000 clones, more than 40% appearing once. Specimen: central memory CD4+ T cells from blood. All receptors derive from a woman younger than 35 in good health. Both conserved end residues are part of each CDR3. The order of the fields is V gene, D gene, clone size, J gene, CDR3 protein, CDR3 DNA. The D gene is left open where the match is weak. Not all rows give a size; the values are once, few, many and, for expanded clones, a class.

v_call: TRBV5-4
d_call: -
clone_size: -
j_call: TRBJ1-1
cdr3_aa: CASSSVGSGWNTEAFF
cdr3_nt: TGTGCCAGCAGCTCTGTGGGGTCGGGGTGGAACACTGAAGCTTTCTTT

v_call: TRBV7-2
d_call: -
clone_size: few
j_call: TRBJ1-2
cdr3_aa: CASSNAGLMEGYTF
cdr3_nt: TGTGCCAGCAGCAACGCCGGATTGATGGAGGGCTACACCTTC

v_call: TRBV5-1
d_call: -
clone_size: -
j_call: TRBJ2-4
cdr3_aa: CASSLGTFGAAKNIQYF
cdr3_nt: TGCGCCAGCAGCTTGGGTACGTTTGGGGCAGCCAAAAACATTCAGTACTTC

v_call: TRBV5-1
d_call: TRBD2
clone_size: -
j_call: TRBJ2-3
cdr3_aa: CASRGGTSGTDTQYF
cdr3_nt: TGCGCCAGCAGGGGGGGGACTAGCGGCACAGATACGCAGTATTTT

v_call: TRBV5-1
d_call: -
clone_size: -
j_call: TRBJ1-5
cdr3_aa: CASSLEGGDQPQHF
cdr3_nt: TGCGCCAGCAGCTTGGAAGGGGGGGATCAGCCCCAGCATTTT

v_call: TRBV5-1
d_call: -
clone_size: -
j_call: TRBJ2-2
cdr3_aa: CASSPLGGSPGELFF
cdr3_nt: TGCGCCAGCAGCCCCCTGGGTGGGAGCCCCGGGGAGCTGTTTTTT

v_call: TRBV18
d_call: TRBD1
clone_size: -
j_call: TRBJ2-1
cdr3_aa: CASSPPGTGVYNEQFF
cdr3_nt: TGTGCCAGCTCACCACCCGGGACAGGGGTCTACAATGAGCAGTTCTTC

v_call: TRBV6-1
d_call: TRBD1
clone_size: -
j_call: TRBJ1-5
cdr3_aa: CASRRDRDYQPQHF
cdr3_nt: TGTGCCAGCAGACGGGACAGGGATTATCAGCCCCAGCATTTT

v_call: TRBV5-1
d_call: TRBD2
clone_size: -
j_call: TRBJ2-1
cdr3_aa: CASSLDPSGGVNEQFF
cdr3_nt: TGCGCCAGCAGCTTGGATCCTAGCGGGGGGGTAAATGAGCAGTTCTTC

v_call: TRBV10-3
d_call: -
clone_size: -
j_call: TRBJ2-1
cdr3_aa: CAIRFGENEQFF
cdr3_nt: TGTGCCATCCGTTTCGGGGAAAATGAGCAGTTCTTC

v_call: TRBV30
d_call: TRBD2
clone_size: -
j_call: TRBJ2-7
cdr3_aa: CAWSSGGAYEQYF
cdr3_nt: TGTGCCTGGAGTAGCGGGGGGGCCTACGAGCAGTACTTC

v_call: TRBV7-2
d_call: -
clone_size: few
j_call: TRBJ2-7
cdr3_aa: CASSIRTVYEQYF
cdr3_nt: TGTGCCAGCAGCATCAGGACAGTCTACGAGCAGTACTTC

v_call: TRBV7-9
d_call: TRBD2
clone_size: few
j_call: TRBJ2-1
cdr3_aa: CASSLVQRENNEQFF
cdr3_nt: TGTGCCAGCAGCTTAGTCCAGCGGGAAAACAATGAGCAGTTCTTC

v_call: TRBV27
d_call: TRBD2
clone_size: -
j_call: TRBJ2-7
cdr3_aa: CASRLMAGGFYEQYF
cdr3_nt: TGTGCCAGCAGGCTTATGGCGGGAGGATTCTACGAGCAGTACTTC

v_call: TRBV11-3
d_call: -
clone_size: -
j_call: TRBJ2-7
cdr3_aa: CASSSSQGNYEQYF
cdr3_nt: TGTGCCAGCAGCTCCTCACAGGGAAACTACGAGCAGTACTTC

v_call: TRBV11-2
d_call: -
clone_size: few
j_call: TRBJ1-1
cdr3_aa: CASSLAGLGNTEAFF
cdr3_nt: TGTGCCAGCAGCTTAGCAGGGCTAGGGAACACTGAAGCTTTCTTT

v_call: TRBV5-4
d_call: -
clone_size: -
j_call: TRBJ2-3
cdr3_aa: CAGSPAASRSTDTQYF
cdr3_nt: TGTGCCGGCAGCCCTGCGGCTAGCCGGTCCACAGATACGCAGTATTTT

v_call: TRBV30
d_call: -
clone_size: -
j_call: TRBJ2-5
cdr3_aa: CAGATGGQETQYF
cdr3_nt: TGTGCCGGAGCGACCGGCGGCCAAGAGACCCAGTACTTC

v_call: TRBV6-6
d_call: TRBD2
clone_size: -
j_call: TRBJ2-1
cdr3_aa: CASKAGEKYEQFF
cdr3_nt: TGTGCCAGCAAAGCGGGAGAGAAATATGAGCAGTTCTTC

v_call: TRBV7-8
d_call: -
clone_size: -
j_call: TRBJ2-7
cdr3_aa: CASSRDTLYEQYF
cdr3_nt: TGTGCCAGCAGCCGGGACACATTATACGAGCAGTACTTC

v_call: TRBV6-1
d_call: TRBD1
clone_size: -
j_call: TRBJ2-7
cdr3_aa: CASNEGQFGYEQYF
cdr3_nt: TGTGCCAGCAACGAGGGACAGTTCGGGTACGAGCAGTACTTC

v_call: TRBV7-9
d_call: -
clone_size: -
j_call: TRBJ2-3
cdr3_aa: CASSLFMASTDTQYF
cdr3_nt: TGTGCCAGCAGCTTATTTATGGCTAGCACAGATACGCAGTATTTT

v_call: TRBV6-1
d_call: -
clone_size: few
j_call: TRBJ2-2
cdr3_aa: CASSEGQDTGELFF
cdr3_nt: TGTGCCAGCAGTGAAGGGCAGGACACCGGGGAGCTGTTTTTT

v_call: TRBV18
d_call: -
clone_size: -
j_call: TRBJ2-7
cdr3_aa: CASSPQATYEQYF
cdr3_nt: TGTGCCAGCTCACCCCAGGCCACCTACGAGCAGTACTTC

v_call: TRBV30
d_call: -
clone_size: -
j_call: TRBJ2-5
cdr3_aa: CAWSRRVRETQYF
cdr3_nt: TGTGCCTGGAGTCGGCGGGTACGAGAGACCCAGTACTTC

v_call: TRBV27
d_call: -
clone_size: -
j_call: TRBJ1-2
cdr3_aa: CASSLGRYYGYTF
cdr3_nt: TGTGCCAGCAGTTTGGGCAGGTACTATGGCTACACCTTC

v_call: TRBV5-5
d_call: TRBD1
clone_size: -
j_call: TRBJ2-5
cdr3_aa: CASSLRGNQETQYF
cdr3_nt: TGTGCCAGCAGCCTCAGGGGGAACCAAGAGACCCAGTACTTC

v_call: TRBV6-1
d_call: -
clone_size: -
j_call: TRBJ2-2
cdr3_aa: CASRHSGSYTGELFF
cdr3_nt: TGTGCCAGCAGGCACTCAGGCAGCTACACCGGGGAGCTGTTTTTT

v_call: TRBV6-1
d_call: TRBD2
clone_size: -
j_call: TRBJ2-7
cdr3_aa: CASRTSVRYEQYF
cdr3_nt: TGTGCCAGCAGGACTAGCGTACGCTACGAGCAGTACTTC